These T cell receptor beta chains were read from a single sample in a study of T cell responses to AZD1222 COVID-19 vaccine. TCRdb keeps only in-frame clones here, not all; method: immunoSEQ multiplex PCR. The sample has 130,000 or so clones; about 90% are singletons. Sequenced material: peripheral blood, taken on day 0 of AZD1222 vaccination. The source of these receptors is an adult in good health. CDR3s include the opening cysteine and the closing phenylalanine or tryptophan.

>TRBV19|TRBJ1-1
CASTDRSNTEAFF
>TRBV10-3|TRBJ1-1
CAVQEGAVTEAFF
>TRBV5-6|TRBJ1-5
CASSFGTELGQPQHF
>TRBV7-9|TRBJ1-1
CASSSQGNTEAFF
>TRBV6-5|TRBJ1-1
CASSYLQGTNTEAFF
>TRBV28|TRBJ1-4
CASSDIPGVGNEKLFF
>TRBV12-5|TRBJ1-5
CASGLVVGTGSSSNQPQHF
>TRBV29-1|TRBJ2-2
CSVRGLGENTGELFF
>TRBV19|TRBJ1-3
CASSHRSNSGNTIYF
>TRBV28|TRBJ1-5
CASSLDGVGNQPQHF
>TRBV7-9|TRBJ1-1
CASSLVNTEAFF
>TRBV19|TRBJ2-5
CASSKWGRETQYF
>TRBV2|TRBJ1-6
CASSESWAGSNSPLHF
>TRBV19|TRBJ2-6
CASSPTGSGANVLTF
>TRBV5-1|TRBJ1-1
CASSSGYRENTEAFF
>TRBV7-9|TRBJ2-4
CASSPRQGTSTPGRNIQYF
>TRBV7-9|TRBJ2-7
CASSKDGPYEQYF
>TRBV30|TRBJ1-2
CAWSVNQGRGYTF
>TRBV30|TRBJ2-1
CAWSMRLAGEQFF
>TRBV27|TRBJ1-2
CASSAVRQHYGYTF
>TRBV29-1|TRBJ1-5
CSVEAGSNQPQHF
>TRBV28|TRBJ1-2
CASSYGYNYGYTF
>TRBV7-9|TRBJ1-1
CASSLVLGDTEAFF
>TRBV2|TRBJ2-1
CASSGDRGFYNEQFF